The clone carrying this T cell receptor beta chain has just one count. This CDR3 contains 12 residues. V gave up 6 bases and J gave up 2 bases, with 6 bases separating them. CDR1 and CDR2 (germline): MNHEY, SMNVEV (reference sequence). The sample is drawn from a study of cytomegalovirus exposure and HLA in healthy donors. The repertoire was sequenced with immunoSEQ multiplex PCR; TCRdb's copy has only in-frame clones and lacks some. This sample has around 190,000 clones, with around nine tenths found just once. This chain connects TRBV27 to TRBJ2-3, with no clear D. The sample comprised PBMCs. This clonotype originated in a man aged 25 to 40 in good health and CMV-seropositive. CDR3 protein: CASRTPTDTQYF. The CDR3 nucleotides are TGTGCCAGCAGGACACCCACAGATACGCAGTATTTT.